This passage covers 15 T cell receptor beta chains from one sample sequenced in a study of cytomegalovirus exposure and HLA in healthy donors. Data came from immunoSEQ multiplex PCR; TCRdb stores just in-frame clones and leaves some out. The sample consists of 220,000 or so clones, about nine tenths of them appearing once. The sample comprised PBMCs. These receptors were taken from a woman between 18 and 29 years old in good health and CMV-seronegative.

J is TRBJ2-2 and V is TRBV11-2, with TRBD2 identical over 15 bases. Germline V gene lookup returns CDR1 SGHAT and CDR2 FQNNGV. V gave up 5 bases and J gave up 6 bases; unmatched junction bases: 4. The CDR3 has 16 residues. CDR3 in DNA: TGTGCCAGCAGCCCAGGACTAGCGGGAGGGCCCGGGGAGCTGTTTTTT. The encoded protein is CASSPGLAGGPGELFF.

This rearrangement joins TRBV6-1 to TRBJ1-2; D perhaps matches TRBD1 (6 bases). V was pared by 1 base and J by 8 bases, with 17 bases between. This CDR3 spans 15 amino acids. Germline V CDR1 and CDR2: MNHNS, SASEGT. DNA for the CDR3: TGTGCCAGCAGTGAAGATGGGGGCCTAGTATTAGGCTACACCTTC. This encodes CASSEDGGLVLGYTF.

This clone was detected only once. CDR3 in amino acids: CASSYIRDRVVGETQYF. The CDR3 DNA is TGTGCCAGCAGTTACATAAGGGACAGGGTCGTAGGGGAGACCCAGTACTTC. This chain joins TRBV2 and TRBJ2-5; 9 positions match TRBD1. The V segment lost 5 bases and the J segment 5 bases; nucleotides outside the gene matches: 15. This CDR3 is built from 17 residues. Per germline, CDR1 SNHLY and CDR2 FYNNEI.

This chain links TRBV9 with TRBJ2-3; 12 positions match TRBD2. Germline-derived CDR1 and CDR2 are SGDLS and YYNGEE. V shed 4 bases and J 5 bases; nucleotides not matched to a gene: 14. This CDR3 is 18 amino acids long. The CDR3 nucleotides read TGTGCCAGCAGCATTGGGGCTAGCGGGAGGGGTGGGGGAGATACGCAGTATTTT. Its protein is CASSIGASGRGGGDTQYF.

The chain joins TRBV19 to TRBJ1-1; 8 bases align to TRBD1. V was clipped by 4 bases and J by 4 bases; unmatched bases: 8. Germline V gene data show CDR1 as LNHDA and CDR2 as SQIVND (reference sequence). The CDR3 runs to 15 residues. The CDR3 DNA sequence: TGTGCCAGTAGTACTGACCCCACAGGGGGCACTGAAGCTTTCTTT. Protein sequence: CASSTDPTGGTEAFF.

This chain uses TRBV19 with TRBJ2-7; TRBD2 matches at 10 bases. The V and J ends lost 7 bases and 1 base, in that order; junction bases with no gene match: 13. The germline V gene encodes CDR1 LNHDA and CDR2 SQIVND (reference sequence). The CDR3 is made up of 17 amino acids. The CDR3 region is CASTEGAGTSESYEQYF. The CDR3 nucleotides are TGTGCCAGTACCGAGGGGGCCGGGACTAGCGAATCCTACGAGCAGTACTTC.

Note on this clone: Other nucleotide sequences in the sample specify the same CDR3. The chain has TRBV28 and TRBJ2-7; maybe TRBD2 (5 bases). The V end was cut by 6 bases, the J end by 1 base, with 13 bases between. Germline V CDR1 and CDR2: MDHEN, SYDVKM. CDR3 length equals 14 residues. CDR3 sequence reads: CASSSWTGSYEQYF. CDR3 sequence (DNA): TGTGCCAGCAGCAGTTGGACGGGGTCCTACGAGCAGTACTTC. Full variable domain (remainder filled in from reference TRBV28 and TRBJ2-7): DVKVTQSSRYLVKRTGEKVFLECVQDMDHENMFWYRQDPGLGLRLIYFSYDVKMKEKGDIPEGYSVSREKKERFSLILESASTNQTSMYLCASSSWTGSYEQYFGPGTRLTVT.

The V gene is TRBV6-5, the J gene TRBJ2-7, with a weak D call TRBD1 (6 bases). V gave up 0 bases and J gave up 3 bases, with 12 bases separating them. CDR3 length: 15 residues. CDR1 is MNHEY, CDR2 SVGAGI, per germline. This chain's CDR3 is CASSYSRDIRYEQYF. Written as DNA, the CDR3 is TGTGCCAGCAGTTACTCGAGGGACATTCGCTACGAGCAGTACTTC.

This chain uses TRBV5-1 with TRBJ2-1; 10 nucleotides line up with TRBD2. Looked up from germline, CDR1 is SGHRS and CDR2 is YFSETQ. This CDR3 region has 17 residues. Trimming at V came to 5 bases and at J to 0 bases, leaving 8 bases not matched to a gene. The CDR3 loop is CASSRARTSGSYNEQFF. In nucleotides, the CDR3 is TGCGCCAGCAGTCGAGCGCGGACTAGCGGCTCCTACAATGAGCAGTTCTTC.

The rearrangement uses TRBV30 and TRBJ1-5, with 7 bases matching TRBD1. The CDR3 extends over 15 amino acids. The V and J ends lost 2 bases and 3 bases, in that order; junction bases with no gene match: 7. The germline V gene encodes CDR1 GTSNPN and CDR2 SVGIG (reference sequence). CDR3 residues: CAWSRDRVSNQPQHF. In DNA, the CDR3 is TGTGCCTGGAGTAGAGACAGGGTTTCCAATCAGCCCCAGCATTTT.

The sample holds one count of this clone. The chain links TRBV10-1 to TRBJ2-3; 12 positions match TRBD2. V shed 0 bases and J 5 bases; nucleotides not matched to a gene: 9. The CDR3 runs to 18 residues. CDR1 and CDR2 from the germline V gene are WNHNN and SYGVQD (reference sequence). Here the CDR3 reads CASSESSLAGGPEDTQYF. CDR3 bases: TGCGCCAGCAGTGAGTCGAGCCTAGCGGGAGGGCCTGAAGATACGCAGTATTTT.

V gene TRBV19 combines with J gene TRBJ2-2; 9 nucleotides align to TRBD2. The CDR3 sequence is 15 residues long. V lost 7 bases to trimming and J lost 1 base; unmatched junction nucleotides: 4. Germline V gene lookup returns CDR1 LNHDA and CDR2 SQIVND (reference sequence). The CDR3 loop reads CASNLLAGNTGELFF. The DNA of the CDR3 is TGTGCCAGTAATTTACTAGCGGGGAACACCGGGGAGCTGTTTTTT.

The chain uses TRBV5-1 and TRBJ2-7; TRBD1 aligns across 10 bases. Trimming removed 3 bases from V and 5 bases from J; junction bases left unmatched: 14. CDR1 is SGHRS, CDR2 YFSETQ, per germline. The CDR3 loop spans 17 amino acids. The CDR3 DNA reads TGCGCCAGCAGCTCGTTTTCCCCGGGACAGGGGATGCACGAGCAGTACTTC. Its translation: CASSSFSPGQGMHEQYF.

The gene calls are TRBV6-1 and TRBJ1-2, with D unclear. Between the trimmed V and J ends, which lost 1 base and 3 bases, there was a span of 6 bases. Germline assignment: CDR1 MNHNS and CDR2 SASEGT. The CDR3 length is 13 residues. The CDR3 sequence is CASSEVGDYGYTF. CDR3 bases: TGTGCCAGCAGTGAAGTTGGAGACTATGGCTACACCTTC.

The chain couples TRBV14 to TRBJ1-6, with a weak D call TRBD1 (5 bases). The CDR3 is 15 amino acids. Germline-derived CDR1 and CDR2 are SGHDN and FVKESK. V lost 4 bases and J 7 bases, leaving 14 bases between the germline ends. The CDR3 nucleotides read TGTGCCAGCAGCCTCATGGGGGGGAACAATTCACCCCTCCACTTT. Its translation: CASSLMGGNNSPLHF.